This TCR beta chain was observed in a study of blood T cell repertoires in COVID-19. Overall study context: Collection of acute and convalescent COVID-19 samples took place in the United States, Italy and Spain. T cells, B-cell-depleted T cells, or PBMCs supplied cDNA or gDNA.

V was trimmed by 7 bases and J by 5 bases, leaving 14 bases between them. Per the germline V gene, CDR1 is GTSNPN and CDR2 is SVGIG (reference sequence). The CDR3 extends over 13 amino acids. Original methodology: Amplification of reference gene primers provided the estimated nucleated cell counts. Only in-frame clones appear in the TCRdb table, and some are missing; sequencing was by immunoSEQ multiplex PCR. The DNA was the basis for D and trimming; V, J and clone size are from that table. The table records roughly 230,000 clones, 88% of them present only once. The source of this sequence is a man in his 70s with acute or convalescent COVID-19. The sample comprised peripheral blood. The V call is TRBV30, the J call TRBJ1-4; D uncertain. CDR3 loop: CAFGRLENEKLFF. The CDR3 DNA reads TGTGCCTTCGGGAGGTTGGAGAATGAAAAACTGTTTTTT.